Listed below are T cell receptor beta chains from one sample, sequenced in a study of T cells in Graves' hyperthyroidism and ophthalmopathy. TCRdb re-derived calls from the multiplex PCR reads in MiXCR, one entry per CDR3 protein. The table lists about 210,000 distinct CDR3 sequences, 17% of them singletons, with approximately 50% in the top ten. The sequencing input was blood. The source is a man aged 50 to 60 with Graves' hyperthyroidism. CDR3s include the opening cysteine and the closing phenylalanine or tryptophan. D genes are given only for firm matches. The size of a clone is reported for some rows only, either as once, few or many, or as a class for expanded clones.

j_call: TRBJ2-7
v_call: TRBV6-2/TRBV6-3
d_call: TRBD2
clone_size: many
cdr3_aa: CASSQLAGVYEQYF
cdr3_nt: TGTGCCAGCAGCCAGCTAGCGGGAGTTTACGAGCAGTACTTC

j_call: TRBJ1-2
v_call: TRBV27
d_call: NA
clone_size: once
cdr3_aa: CASSLSRAGINYGHTF
cdr3_nt: TGTGCCAGCAGTTTATCGAGGGCAGGGATAAACTATGGCCACACCTTC

j_call: TRBJ2-7
v_call: TRBV3-1
d_call: TRBD1
clone_size: many
cdr3_aa: CASSQDPGQGWHEQYF
cdr3_nt: TGTGCCAGCAGCCAAGATCCGGGACAGGGGTGGCACGAGCAGTACTTC

j_call: TRBJ1-1
v_call: TRBV30
d_call: NA
clone_size: many
cdr3_aa: CAWTKDSFMNTEAFF
cdr3_nt: TGTGCCTGGACCAAAGACTCTTTCATGAACACTGAAGCTTTCTTT

j_call: TRBJ2-1
v_call: TRBV20-1
d_call: TRBD2
clone_size: many
cdr3_aa: CSAEGLAGRNNEQFF
cdr3_nt: TGCAGTGCTGAGGGACTAGCTGGTCGAAACAATGAGCAGTTCTTC

j_call: TRBJ2-5
v_call: TRBV5-8
d_call: NA
clone_size: many
cdr3_aa: CASSWAETQYF
cdr3_nt: TGTGCCAGCAGCTGGGCAGAGACCCAGTACTTC

j_call: TRBJ2-5
v_call: TRBV11-2
d_call: TRBD2
clone_size: NA
cdr3_aa: CASSLGRLAGVRETQYF
cdr3_nt: TGTGCCAGCAGCTTAGGTCGACTAGCGGGAGTAAGAGAGACCCAGTACTTC

j_call: TRBJ2-7
v_call: TRBV20-1
d_call: TRBD2
clone_size: NA
cdr3_aa: CSARDSASGDFYEQYF
cdr3_nt: TGCAGTGCTAGAGATTCGGCTAGCGGAGACTTCTACGAGCAGTACTTC

j_call: TRBJ2-1
v_call: TRBV11-2
d_call: TRBD2
clone_size: few
cdr3_aa: CASSSERVTSGRNYNEQFF
cdr3_nt: TGTGCCAGCAGCTCCGAAAGGGTCACTAGCGGGAGGAACTACAATGAGCAGTTCTTC

j_call: TRBJ1-1
v_call: TRBV2
d_call: NA
clone_size: many
cdr3_aa: CASSEAAGGRHGSEAFF
cdr3_nt: TGTGCCAGCAGTGAAGCGGCCGGGGGGCGACACGGTTCTGAAGCTTTCTTT

j_call: TRBJ2-1
v_call: TRBV7-9
d_call: TRBD1
clone_size: many
cdr3_aa: CASSTGQGAYNEQFF
cdr3_nt: TGTGCCAGCAGCACAGGACAGGGGGCATATAATGAGCAGTTCTTC